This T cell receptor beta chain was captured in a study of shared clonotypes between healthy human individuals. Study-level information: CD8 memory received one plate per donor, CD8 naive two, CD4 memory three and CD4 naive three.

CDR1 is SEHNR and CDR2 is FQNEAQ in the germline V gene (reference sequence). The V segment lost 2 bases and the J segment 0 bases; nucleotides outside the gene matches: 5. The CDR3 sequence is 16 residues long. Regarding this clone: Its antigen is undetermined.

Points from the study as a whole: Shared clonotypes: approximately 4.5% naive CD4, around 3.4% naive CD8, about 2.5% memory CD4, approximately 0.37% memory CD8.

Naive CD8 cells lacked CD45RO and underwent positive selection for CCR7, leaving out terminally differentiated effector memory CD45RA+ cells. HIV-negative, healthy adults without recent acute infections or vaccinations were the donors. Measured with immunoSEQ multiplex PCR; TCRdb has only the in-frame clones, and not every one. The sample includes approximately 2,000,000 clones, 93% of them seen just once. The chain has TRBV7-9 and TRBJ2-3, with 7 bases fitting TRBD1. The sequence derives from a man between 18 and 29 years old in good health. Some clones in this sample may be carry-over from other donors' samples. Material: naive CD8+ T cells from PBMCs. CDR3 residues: CASSLKGQRSTDTQYF. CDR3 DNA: TGTGCCAGCAGCTTAAAGGGACAGAGGAGCACAGATACGCAGTATTTT.